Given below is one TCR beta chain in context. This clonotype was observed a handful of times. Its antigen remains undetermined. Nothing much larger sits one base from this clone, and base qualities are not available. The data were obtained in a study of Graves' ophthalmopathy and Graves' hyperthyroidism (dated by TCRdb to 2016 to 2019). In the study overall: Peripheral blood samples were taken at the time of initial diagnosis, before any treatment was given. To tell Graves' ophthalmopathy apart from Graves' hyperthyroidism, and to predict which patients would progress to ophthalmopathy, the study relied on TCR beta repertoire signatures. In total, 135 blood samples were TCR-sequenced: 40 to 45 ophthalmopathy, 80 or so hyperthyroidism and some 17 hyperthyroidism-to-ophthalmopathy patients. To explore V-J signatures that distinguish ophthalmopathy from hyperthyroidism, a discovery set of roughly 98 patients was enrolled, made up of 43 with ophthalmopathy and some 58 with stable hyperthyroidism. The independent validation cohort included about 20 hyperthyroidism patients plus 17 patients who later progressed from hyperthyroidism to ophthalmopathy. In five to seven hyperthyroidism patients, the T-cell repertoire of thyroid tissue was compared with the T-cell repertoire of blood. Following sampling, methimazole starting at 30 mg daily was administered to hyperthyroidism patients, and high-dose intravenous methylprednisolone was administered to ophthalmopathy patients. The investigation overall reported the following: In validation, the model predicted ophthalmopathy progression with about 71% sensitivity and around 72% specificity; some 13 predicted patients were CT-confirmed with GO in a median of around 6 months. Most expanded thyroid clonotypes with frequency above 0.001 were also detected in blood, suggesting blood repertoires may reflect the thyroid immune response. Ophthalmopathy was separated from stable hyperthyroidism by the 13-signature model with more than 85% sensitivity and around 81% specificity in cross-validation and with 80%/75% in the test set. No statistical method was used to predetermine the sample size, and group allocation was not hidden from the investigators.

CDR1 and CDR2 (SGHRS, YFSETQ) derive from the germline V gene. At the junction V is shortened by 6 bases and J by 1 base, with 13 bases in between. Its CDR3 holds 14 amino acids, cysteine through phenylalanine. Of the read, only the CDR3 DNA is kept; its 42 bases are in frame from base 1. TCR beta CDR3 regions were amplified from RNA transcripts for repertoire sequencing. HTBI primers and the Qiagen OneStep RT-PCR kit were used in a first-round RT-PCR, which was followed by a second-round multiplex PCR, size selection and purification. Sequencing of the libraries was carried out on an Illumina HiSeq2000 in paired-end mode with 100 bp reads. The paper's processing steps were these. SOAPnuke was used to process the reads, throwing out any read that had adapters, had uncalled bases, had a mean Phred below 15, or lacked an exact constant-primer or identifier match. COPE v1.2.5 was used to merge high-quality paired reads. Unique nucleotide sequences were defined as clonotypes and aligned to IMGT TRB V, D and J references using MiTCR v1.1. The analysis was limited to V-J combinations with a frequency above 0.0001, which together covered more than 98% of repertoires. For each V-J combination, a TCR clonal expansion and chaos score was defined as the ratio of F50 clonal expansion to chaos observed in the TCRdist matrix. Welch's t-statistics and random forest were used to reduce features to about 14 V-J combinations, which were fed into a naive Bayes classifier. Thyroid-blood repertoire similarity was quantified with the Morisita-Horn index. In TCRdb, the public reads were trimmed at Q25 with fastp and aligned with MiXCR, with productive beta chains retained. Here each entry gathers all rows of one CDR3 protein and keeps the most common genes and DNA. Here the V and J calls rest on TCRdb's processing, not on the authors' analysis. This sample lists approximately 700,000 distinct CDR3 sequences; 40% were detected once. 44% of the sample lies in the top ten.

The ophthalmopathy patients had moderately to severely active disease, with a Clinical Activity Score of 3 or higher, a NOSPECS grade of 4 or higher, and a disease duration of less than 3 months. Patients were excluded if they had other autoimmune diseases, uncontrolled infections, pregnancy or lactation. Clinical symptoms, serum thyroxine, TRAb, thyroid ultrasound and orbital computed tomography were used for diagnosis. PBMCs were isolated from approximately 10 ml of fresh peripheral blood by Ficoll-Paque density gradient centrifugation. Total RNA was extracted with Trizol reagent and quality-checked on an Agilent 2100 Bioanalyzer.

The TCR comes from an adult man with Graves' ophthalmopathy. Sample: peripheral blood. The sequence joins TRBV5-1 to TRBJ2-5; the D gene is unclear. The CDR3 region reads CASKKGRAQETQYF. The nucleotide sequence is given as TGCGCCAGCAAGAAAGGAAGGGCCCAAGAGACCCAGTACTTC.